This record looks at one T cell receptor (beta chain) sequence and its context. Its antigen remains unidentified. Receptor amplification or capture employed the immunoSEQ multiplex PCR assay. The multiplex PCR relied on a mix of 60 forward primers for TCR Vbeta segments and 13 reverse primers for TCR Jbeta segments. The CDR3 region of rearranged TCR beta genes was amplified from genomic DNA by a multiplex PCR assay. Amplified TCR beta libraries were sequenced as 87-base-pair reads on the Illumina HiSeq System. On the study's bioinformatics: Across the 670 or so repertoires, a later analysis counted approximately 75 million unique TCR beta chains, some 11 million of which were shared by at least two donors. A nearest-neighbor algorithm error-corrected the raw reads and collapsed the reads into unique sequences, merging closely related sequences to remove PCR and sequencing errors. CDR3 sequences were aligned to IMGT reference sequences to assign V, D and J gene segments. For a sequence to be retained, a match of at least six nucleotides was required to both a V gene segment and a J gene segment. Rearrangements were called productive when the CDR3 lacked stop codons and stayed in frame with V and J; all others were non-productive. Following IMGT convention, CDR3 was defined as the stretch from the second conserved V-encoded cysteine up to the conserved J-encoded phenylalanine. The earlier analysis of about 640 of the donors excluded any sequence lacking an unambiguous match to a single V gene segment. In an earlier analysis of some 590 of the donors, V segments were called functional above 56.7% productive rearrangements and were called segregating when the between-donor standard deviation exceeded 5%. A statistical classification framework was built for diagnosing cytomegalovirus status from the catalog of TCR beta chain sequences. In a later analysis, V and J genes were assigned by comparing TCR nucleotide sequences against IMGT/GENE-DB human TR gene sequences. Using the TCRdist pipeline, a later analysis assigned CDR3 sequences along with most-parsimonious VDJ recombination scenarios. In a later analysis, every TCR beta chain was defined by the combination of its CDR3 amino acid sequence and its V-gene family, and reads without a unique V-gene family were dropped. To address suspected cross-contamination and a sequencing artifact, a later analysis removed roughly 640 highly shared, low-generation-probability nucleotide sequences. In a later analysis, a clonal expansion index was calculated for each public chain from normalized within-repertoire ranks of inferred template counts. A later analysis computed generation probabilities with a VDJ recombination model fitted to out-of-frame rearrangements, and checked the results against IGoR. In a later analysis, TCR-TCR, TCR-HLA and TCR-CMV co-occurrence was scored with hypergeometric tests, and a repertoire-size bias correction was applied to TCR pairs. To estimate false discovery rates, a later analysis permuted the HLA or CMV assignments 20 times. In a later analysis, co-occurring TCRs were grouped with DBSCAN, and TCRdist sequence similarity was added when clustering was performed within HLA-allele-positive subsets. For co-occurrence clustering, repertoires with fewer than 30,000 or more than 120,000 public chains were excluded, along with a handful of repertoires with anomalous nucleotide sharing. This is the immuneACCESS table as TCRdb keeps it, with only in-frame sequences that have V and J called. A part of the clones is gone; compared with another copy, unresolved V genes explain less than half, and the rest is unexplained. V, J and clone size were drawn from that table, and D and trimming were deduced from the DNA. The table held for this sample gives under 100,000 clones. The ten largest make up 3.4% of the sample.

The cohort consisted of 650 to 850 healthy bone marrow donors. At the time of sampling, every cohort member was nominally healthy, though immune exposures that went unrecorded were likely present. The donor was CMV seronegative and was included in the group of around 320 seronegative cohort members. A peripheral blood sample was collected from each donor, and TCR beta sequencing was performed on peripheral blood mononuclear cells. Genomic DNA extraction from the blood cell samples was performed with the Qiagen DNeasy Blood Extraction Kit. This specimen comes from a study of cytomegalovirus exposure and HLA in healthy donors (dated by TCRdb to about 2017). Study-wide context: An earlier analysis of around 600 of the donors reported about 250 Gb of sequence data and 117 million unique TCR beta sequences from 150 million to 200 million T cells. In an earlier analysis of roughly 540 of the donors, high-throughput TCR beta sequencing was used to judge whether each TCR beta V gene segment behaved as functional or pseudogenic. A later analysis re-analyzed previously published TCR beta repertoires from roughly 630 donors and added high-resolution HLA genotyping to study TCR occurrence patterns. All discovery cohort repertoires had been generated on a single sequencing platform. HLA typing included class I and class II loci at four-digit resolution. About 300 gigabases of sequencing data and tens of millions of unique TCR sequences were included in an early release covering about 620 HLA-typed donors. Donor age, sex, ethnicity and CMV serostatus were compiled together with the repertoire data. In a later genetic analysis, genome-wide SNP genotypes for about 65% of the roughly 700 donors were used, and that subset was treated as a discovery cohort. To predict cytomegalovirus infection status, the study combined high-throughput TCR immunosequencing, statistical association of individual TCRs with disease status, and machine learning. In the later analysis, no new phenotypic data were used to find candidate immune exposures; instead, reliance was placed on TCR beta sequences and their occurrence across donors. The T cell repertoires of 550 to 850 subjects were profiled by immunosequencing and related to cytomegalovirus serostatus. Among around 400 genotyped donors of the cohort, an average of approximately 220,000 unique TCR beta nucleotide sequences was sequenced per donor, of which approximately 19% were non-productive. The aim of the study was to test whether cataloging public T cell receptors could identify signatures of past pathogen exposure. Along with the roughly 670-subject first cohort, a separate validation cohort of 120 different subjects was used. The number of typed donors differed by locus: about 620-640 for A, B, C, DRB1 and DQB1; 522 for DQA1; approximately 600 for DPA1; and 450 to 480 for DPB1. Several DR-DQ haplotypes were handled as single units for association and clustering because linkage in the cohort was strong. Of the approximately 400 genotyped donors, more than 75% were placed in the genetic ancestry cluster associated with self-reported Caucasian donors.

On the study overall, not on this receptor specifically: Over 15 rarely observed V segments, including chromosome 9 orphons, were excluded from the earlier analysis of several hundred of the donors because counts were too low. The study gave a list of more than 150 TCR beta chains associated with cytomegalovirus. Three of the identified cytomegalovirus-associated TCR beta chains were confirmed in vitro to be specific for cytomegalovirus antigens. A later analysis associated about 17,000 TCR beta sequences with specific HLA alleles at a false discovery rate of 0.05. Sequencing depth was assumed to be roughly uniform across donors in the presence/absence analyses, though that assumption may not hold. In a later analysis, TCR association rates were found to vary across HLA loci, with the most associated TCRs seen for DRB1 alleles and the fewest for HLA-C alleles. Cytomegalovirus status was reported to be diagnosed by the classifier with high specificity and sensitivity in both the original and validation cohorts. When HLA alleles, especially DR and DQ, strongly co-occurred, TCR associations were difficult to assign to individual alleles. A further reported finding was that TCR beta sequences accurately predicted the HLA-A and HLA-B alleles for most subjects in the first cohort. The cohort was sequenced for TCR beta chains only, and without alpha or paired-chain data the features that could be detected were limited. A later analysis found that most CMV-associated TCR beta chains appeared HLA-restricted, with HLA associations seemingly driven largely by CMV exposure. A cluster of highly shared sequence variants was judged likely to be a technical artifact of the sequencing pipeline. Several of the top co-occurrence clusters appeared to be linked to parvovirus B19, influenza, CMV and Epstein-Barr virus, according to a later analysis. In a later analysis, HLA-associated TCR beta chains showed more clonal expansion and lower generation probabilities than non-associated chains that were equally common. Because some donors lacked HLA typing at each locus, the association tests relied only on the typed subset. In a later genetic analysis, a missense DCLRE1C variant was associated with V-gene and J-gene trimming of TCR beta chains, and the association was replicated in an independent cohort. Correlated functional status among segregating V segments might be attributable to linkage disequilibrium, but an unknown experimental factor could not be ruled out. Most TCR sequences were seen in very few donors, while some public TCRs were found in many individuals. The only immune exposure information available for the cohort was CMV serostatus. In an earlier analysis of about 600 of the donors, most TCR beta V segments appeared in productive rearrangements about 87% or about 30% of the time, broadly matching IMGT annotations. According to the authors, the approach could potentially be generalized to other disease states and immunological phenotypes. In a later genetic analysis, fewer N-insertions in productive TCRs were reported among donors in an Asian-associated ancestry cluster than the approximately 630-donor mean. Because the 87-base-pair reads could not distinguish some IMGT-functional V segments, including TRBV6-2 and TRBV6-3, those segments were excluded.

Based on the germline V gene, the CDR1 and CDR2 sequences are SGHVS and FQNEAQ. Trimming takes 4 bases off V and 1 base off J; junction bases not matched to a gene: 5. The CDR3 spans 17 residues, from the cysteine through the phenylalanine. Just CDR3 DNA is preserved here, 51 bases in frame from base 1. This sequence uses TRBV7-8 and TRBJ2-6; a stretch of 9 junction bases matches TRBD1. Sequencing used PBMCs. This TCR was sampled from a woman aged 25 to 39 in good health and CMV-seronegative. The CDR3 amino acid sequence is: CASSSGQGRSGANVLTF. The sequence in DNA is TGTGCCAGCAGCTCAGGACAGGGGCGATCTGGGGCCAACGTCCTGACTTTC.